What follows are 11 T cell receptor beta chains derived from one specimen sequenced in a study of T-cell memory formation after mild COVID-19. One entry per CDR3 protein results from TCRdb running MiXCR on the 5' RACE reads. The data contain 65,000 to 95,000 distinct CDR3 sequences, around 13% of them singletons. The specimen sequenced was PBMCs or a T cell subset sorted from them (not recorded which). These receptor sequences come from a man between 18 and 29 years old who had mild COVID-19 (a few samples of this study predate the infection). Cell type and time point are not known.

This chain links TRBV4-3 with TRBJ1-5; no reliable D call. The length of the CDR3 is 15 residues. V was trimmed by 0 bases and J by 4 bases, leaving 10 bases between them. Looked up from germline, CDR1 is LGHNA and CDR2 is YSLEER. The CDR3 DNA is TGCGCCAGCAGCCAAGACGATGGATCTAATCAGCCCCAGCATTTT. The encoded protein is CASSQDDGSNQPQHF.

The table lists this clonotype with a few counts. The rearrangement joins TRBV5-6 to TRBJ1-1; 7 bases align to TRBD1. CDR1 is SGHDT, CDR2 YYEEEE, per germline. The ends lost 5 bases at V and 1 base at J; junction bases unmatched: 17. The CDR3 sequence is 18 residues long. The CDR3 DNA sequence: TGTGCCAGCAGTTTCAGTCAGGGGGTGCAACGCTGGAACACTGAAGCTTTCTTT. Translating it yields CASSFSQGVQRWNTEAFF.

V gene TRBV7-8 combines with J gene TRBJ1-1; D may be TRBD1 (6 bases). This CDR3 region has 15 residues. The ends were cut back, 3 bases at V and 5 bases at J, with 16 bases in the middle. Germline V CDR1 and CDR2: SGHVS, FQNEAQ. CDR3 amino acids: CASSLGGVKETEAFF. CDR3 sequence (DNA): TGTGCCAGCAGCTTGGGGGGCGTCAAAGAAACTGAAGCTTTCTTT.

This clonotype appeared a few times. The chain has TRBV5-5 and TRBJ1-6; TRBD1 matches 7 bases. V shed 2 bases, J shed 9 bases, and the junction held 5 bases outside the gene matches. The CDR3 length is 14 residues. CDR1 SGHKS and CDR2 YYEKEE come from the germline V gene (reference sequence). CDR3 nucleotides: TGTGCCAGCAGCTTCCTACAGGGGATTTCACCCCTCCACTTT. Translation gives CASSFLQGISPLHF.

This clonotype was counted a few times. The chain couples TRBV9 to TRBJ1-2; D remains unclear. Per germline, CDR1 SGDLS and CDR2 YYNGEE. The V end lost 6 bases, the J end lost 2 bases, and 8 bases lay between the germline ends. This CDR3 comprises 12 residues. The CDR3 nucleotides are TGTGCCAGCACTCCGGCGAACTATGGCTACACCTTC. It codes for CASTPANYGYTF.

The J gene is TRBJ2-2, the V gene TRBV6-2 or TRBV6-3; D may be TRBD2 (6 bases). Trimming removed 10 bases from V and 2 bases from J, with 17 bases in between. Germline CDR1 MNHEY, CDR2 SVGEGT. This CDR3 spans 15 amino acids. The CDR3 DNA reads TGTGCCACCTTCGAGCTAGCGAAAAACACCGGGGAGCTGTTTTTT. Translated: CATFELAKNTGELFF.

This clonotype has a handful of counts. V gene TRBV27 combines with J gene TRBJ2-1, with 8 bases aligning to TRBD2. V was clipped by 5 bases and J by 4 bases; unmatched bases: 10. Germline V gene data show CDR1 as MNHEY and CDR2 as SMNVEV (reference sequence). CDR3 size: 16 residues. CDR3 region: CASSPGSGDSYNEQFF. For the CDR3, the DNA is TGTGCCAGCAGTCCCGGTAGCGGGGATTCTTACAATGAGCAGTTCTTC.

This chain connects TRBV4-3 to TRBJ2-3; 8 nucleotides line up with TRBD1. J was trimmed by 3 bases and V by 3 bases; bases with no gene match: 5. The CDR3 spans 15 residues. Germline-derived CDR1 and CDR2 are LGHNA and YSLEER. The CDR3: CASSQYRGVTDTQYF. DNA of the CDR3: TGCGCCAGCAGCCAGTACAGGGGGGTGACAGATACGCAGTATTTT.

This clonotype came up many times. This sequence joins TRBV18 and TRBJ2-7, with 10 bases lining up with TRBD1. The CDR3 sequence is 15 residues long. Germline assignment: CDR1 KGHSH and CDR2 LQKENI. V trimming: 3 bases; J trimming: 5 bases; junction bases outside the gene matches: 7. CDR3 sequence reads: CASSPAGTGDHEQYV. CDR3 nucleotides: TGTGCCAGCTCACCCGCCGGGACAGGGGACCACGAGCAGTACGTC.

V usage is TRBV4-2 and J usage is TRBJ2-4; TRBD2 agrees at 9 bases. From germline, CDR1 is LGHNA and CDR2 YNFKEQ. The CDR3 has 15 residues. The V gene end was trimmed by 0 bases and the J gene end by 8 bases; junction bases not matched to a gene: 5. The CDR3 region is CASSQDPSGADIQYF. CDR3 sequence (DNA): TGTGCCAGCAGCCAAGACCCTAGCGGGGCTGACATTCAGTACTTC.

This clonotype was seen a few times. V is TRBV7-9 and J is TRBJ1-1; no reliable D call. The CDR3 covers 17 residues. V was clipped by 1 base and J by 1 base, with 16 bases between them. The germline V gene encodes CDR1 SEHNR and CDR2 FQNEAQ (reference sequence). CDR3 sequence: CASSLVGRWVRNTEAFF. For the CDR3, the DNA is TGTGCCAGCAGCTTAGTAGGACGGTGGGTTCGGAACACTGAAGCTTTCTTT.